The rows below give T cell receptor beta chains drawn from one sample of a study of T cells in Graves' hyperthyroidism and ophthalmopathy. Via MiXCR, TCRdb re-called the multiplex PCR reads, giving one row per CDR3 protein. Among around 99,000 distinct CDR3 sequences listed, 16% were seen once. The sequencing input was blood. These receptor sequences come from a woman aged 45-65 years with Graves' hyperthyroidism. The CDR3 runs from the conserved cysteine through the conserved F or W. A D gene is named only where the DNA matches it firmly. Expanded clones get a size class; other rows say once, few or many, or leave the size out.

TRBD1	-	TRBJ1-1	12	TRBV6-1	CASKKQGSLAFF	TGTGCCAGCAAAAAACAGGGGTCGTTAGCTTTCTTT
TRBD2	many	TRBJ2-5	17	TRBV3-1	CASSQGAGLAAQETQYF	TGTGCCAGCAGCCAAGGAGCGGGACTAGCGGCCCAAGAGACCCAGTACTTC
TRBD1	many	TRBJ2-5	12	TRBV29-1	CSIRLDRETQYF	TGCAGCATCCGCCTGGACAGGGAGACCCAGTACTTC
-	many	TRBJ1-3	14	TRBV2	CASSEGFSGNTIYF	TGTGCCAGCAGTGAAGGGTTCTCTGGAAACACCATATATTTT
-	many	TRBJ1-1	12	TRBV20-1	CSAMTPNTEAFF	TGCAGTGCTATGACCCCTAACACTGAAGCTTTCTTT
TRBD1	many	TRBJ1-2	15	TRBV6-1	CASSFPGQPNYGYTF	TGTGCCAGCAGTTTTCCGGGACAGCCTAACTATGGCTACACCTTC
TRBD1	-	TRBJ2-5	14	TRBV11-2	CASSHGTGEETQYF	TGTGCCAGCAGCCACGGGACAGGGGAAGAGACCCAGTACTTC
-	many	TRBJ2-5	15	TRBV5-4	CASSKHLAGAKTQYF	TGTGCCAGCAGCAAACATCTGGCGGGGGCGAAGACCCAGTACTTC
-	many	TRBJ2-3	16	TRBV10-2	CASSEPRGPHTDTQYF	TGCGCCAGCAGTGAGCCCCGGGGGCCCCACACAGATACGCAGTATTTT
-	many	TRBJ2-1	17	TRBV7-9	CASSFSGSRGSYNEQFF	TGTGCCAGCAGCTTTTCAGGTTCTAGGGGCTCCTACAATGAGCAGTTCTTC
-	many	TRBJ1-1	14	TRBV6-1	CASSEDQLNTEAFF	TGTGCCAGCAGTGAAGATCAGTTAAACACTGAAGCTTTCTTT
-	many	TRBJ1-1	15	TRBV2	CASKWSDEMNTEAFF	TGTGCCAGCAAGTGGTCTGATGAAATGAACACTGAAGCTTTCTTT
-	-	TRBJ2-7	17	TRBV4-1	CASSQDVRLGSSYEQYF	TGCGCCAGCAGCCAAGATGTACGTTTAGGGAGCTCCTACGAGCAGTACTTC
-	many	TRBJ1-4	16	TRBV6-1	CASSSGRLDGREKLFF	TGTGCCAGCAGTTCGGGACGGCTCGACGGACGAGAAAAACTGTTTTTT
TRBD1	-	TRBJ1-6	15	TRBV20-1	CSARILGQGVSPLHF	TGCAGTGCTAGAATCTTGGGACAGGGGGTCTCACCCCTCCACTTT
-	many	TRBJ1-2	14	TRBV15	CATSRDKINYGYTF	TGTGCCACCAGCAGAGATAAAATCAACTATGGCTACACCTTC
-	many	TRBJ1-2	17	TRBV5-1	CASSLAGFSTGDYGYTF	TGCGCCAGCAGCTTGGCAGGGTTCTCTACGGGGGACTATGGCTACACCTTC
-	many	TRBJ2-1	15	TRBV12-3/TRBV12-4	CASRPRGAGWDEQFF	TGTGCCAGCAGGCCCCGTGGGGCGGGGTGGGATGAGCAGTTCTTC
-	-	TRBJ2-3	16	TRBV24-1	CATSADSITGTDTQYF	TGTGCCACCAGTGCGGATTCGATAACTGGCACAGATACGCAGTATTTT
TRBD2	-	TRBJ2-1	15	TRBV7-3	CASSFGGRSYNEQFF	TGTGCCAGCAGCTTTGGCGGGAGGTCCTACAATGAGCAGTTCTTC
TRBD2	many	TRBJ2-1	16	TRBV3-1	CASSRGLAGAINEQFF	TGTGCCAGCAGCCGGGGACTAGCGGGAGCAATTAATGAGCAGTTCTTC
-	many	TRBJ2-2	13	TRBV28	CASYRGGTGELFF	TGTGCCAGCTATCGGGGAGGAACCGGGGAGCTGTTTTTT
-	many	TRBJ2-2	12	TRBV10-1	CASSRDTGELFF	TGCGCCAGCAGCAGGGACACCGGGGAGCTGTTTTTT
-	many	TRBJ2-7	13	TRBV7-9	CASNRSPSWEQYF	TGTGCCAGCAACCGGTCCCCGTCTTGGGAGCAGTACTTC
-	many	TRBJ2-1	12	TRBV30	CAWSVESGEQFF	TGTGCCTGGAGTGTTGAGAGCGGTGAGCAGTTCTTC
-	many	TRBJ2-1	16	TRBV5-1	CASSLEASTIYNEQFF	TGCGCCAGCAGCTTGGAGGCTAGCACCATCTACAATGAGCAGTTCTTC
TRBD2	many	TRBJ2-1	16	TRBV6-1	CASSLRTSGSSNEQFF	TGTGCCAGCAGTCTTCGGACTAGCGGGAGTAGTAATGAGCAGTTCTTC
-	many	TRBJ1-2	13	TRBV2	CASFSLFNYGYTF	TGTGCCAGCTTCAGTCTTTTCAACTATGGCTACACCTTC
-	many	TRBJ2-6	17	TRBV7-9	CASSSPTVVSGANVLTF	TGTGCCAGCAGCTCCCCGACGGTGGTCTCTGGGGCCAACGTCCTGACTTTC
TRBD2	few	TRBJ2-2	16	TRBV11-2	CASSFPAGGATGELFF	TGTGCCAGCAGCTTCCCAGCGGGAGGGGCCACCGGGGAGCTGTTTTTT